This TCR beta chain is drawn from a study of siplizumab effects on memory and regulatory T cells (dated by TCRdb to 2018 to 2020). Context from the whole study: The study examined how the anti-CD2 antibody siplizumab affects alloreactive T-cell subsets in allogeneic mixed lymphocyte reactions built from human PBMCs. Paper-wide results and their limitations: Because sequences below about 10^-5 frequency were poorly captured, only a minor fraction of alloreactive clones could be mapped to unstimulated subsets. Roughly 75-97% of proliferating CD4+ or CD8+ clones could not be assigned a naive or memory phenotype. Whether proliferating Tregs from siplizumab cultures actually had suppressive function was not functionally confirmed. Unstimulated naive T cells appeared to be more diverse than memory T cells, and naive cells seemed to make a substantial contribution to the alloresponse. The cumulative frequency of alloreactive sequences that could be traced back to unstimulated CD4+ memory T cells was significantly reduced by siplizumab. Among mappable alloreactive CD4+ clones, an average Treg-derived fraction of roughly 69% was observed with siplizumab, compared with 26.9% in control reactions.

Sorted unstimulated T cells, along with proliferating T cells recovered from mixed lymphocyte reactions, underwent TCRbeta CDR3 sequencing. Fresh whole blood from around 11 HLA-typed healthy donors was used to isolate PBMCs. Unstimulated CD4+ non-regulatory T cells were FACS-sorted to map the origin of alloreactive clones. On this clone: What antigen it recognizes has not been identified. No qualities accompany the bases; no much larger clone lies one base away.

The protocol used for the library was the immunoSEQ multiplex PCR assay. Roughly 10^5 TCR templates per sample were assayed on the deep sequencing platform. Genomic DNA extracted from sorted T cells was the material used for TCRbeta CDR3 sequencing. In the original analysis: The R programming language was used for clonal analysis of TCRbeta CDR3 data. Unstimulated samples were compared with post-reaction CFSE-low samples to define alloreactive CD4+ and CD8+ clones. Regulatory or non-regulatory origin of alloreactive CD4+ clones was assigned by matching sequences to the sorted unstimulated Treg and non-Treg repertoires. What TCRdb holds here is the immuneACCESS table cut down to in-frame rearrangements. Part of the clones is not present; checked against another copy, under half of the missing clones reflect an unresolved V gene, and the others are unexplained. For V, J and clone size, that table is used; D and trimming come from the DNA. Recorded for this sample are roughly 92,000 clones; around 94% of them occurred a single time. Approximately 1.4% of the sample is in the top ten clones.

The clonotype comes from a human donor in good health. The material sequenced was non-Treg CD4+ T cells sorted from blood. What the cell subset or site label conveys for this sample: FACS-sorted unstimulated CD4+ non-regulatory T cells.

The DNA is as follows: TGTGCCAGCTCACCACTCAGACAGGACACCTACACTGAAGCTTTCTTT. It translates to CASSPLRQDTYTEAFF. The chain couples TRBV18 to TRBJ1-1; a tentative D match to TRBD1 spans 6 bases. The CDR3 holds 16 amino acids from the cysteine to the phenylalanine. The only DNA kept is the CDR3, 48 bases in frame from the first base. The V and J ends are trimmed by 1 base and 3 bases, leaving 15 bases between them. The germline V gene yields KGHSH for CDR1 and LQKENI for CDR2.